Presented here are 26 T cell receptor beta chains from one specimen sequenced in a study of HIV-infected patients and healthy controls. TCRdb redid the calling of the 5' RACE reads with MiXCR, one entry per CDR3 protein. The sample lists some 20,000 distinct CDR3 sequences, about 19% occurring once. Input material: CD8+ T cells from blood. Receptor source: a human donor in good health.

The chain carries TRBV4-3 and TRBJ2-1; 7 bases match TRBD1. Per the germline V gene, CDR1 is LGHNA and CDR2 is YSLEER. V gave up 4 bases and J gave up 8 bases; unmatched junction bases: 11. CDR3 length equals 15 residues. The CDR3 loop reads CASSRQQGFGDEQFF. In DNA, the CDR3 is TGCGCCAGCAGCCGACAACAGGGGTTTGGAGATGAGCAGTTCTTC.

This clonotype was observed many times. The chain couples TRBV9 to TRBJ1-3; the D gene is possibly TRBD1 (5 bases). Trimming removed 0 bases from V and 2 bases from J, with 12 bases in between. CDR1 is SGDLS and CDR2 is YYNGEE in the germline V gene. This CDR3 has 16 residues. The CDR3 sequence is CASSVGSGEPGNTIYF. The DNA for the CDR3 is TGTGCCAGCAGCGTAGGATCGGGGGAGCCTGGAAACACCATATATTTT.

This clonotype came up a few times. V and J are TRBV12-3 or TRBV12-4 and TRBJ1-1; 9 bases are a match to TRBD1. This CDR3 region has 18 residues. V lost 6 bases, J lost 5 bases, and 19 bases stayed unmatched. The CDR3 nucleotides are TGTGCCAGCAGCTCCGACAAAAATACGGACAGGGGAAGAACTGAAGCTTTCTTT. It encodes CASSSDKNTDRGRTEAFF.

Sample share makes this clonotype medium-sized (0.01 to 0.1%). DNA for the CDR3: TGCGCCAGCAGTGAGTCGCAGGGGTCCTCAGGAAAACTGTTTTTT. This gives the protein CASSESQGSSGKLFF. The chain recombines TRBV10-2 with TRBJ1-4; D perhaps matches TRBD1 (6 bases). Germline V gives CDR1 WSHSY, CDR2 SAAADI. V lost 0 bases, J lost 10 bases, and 15 bases lay in between. The CDR3 loop spans 15 amino acids.

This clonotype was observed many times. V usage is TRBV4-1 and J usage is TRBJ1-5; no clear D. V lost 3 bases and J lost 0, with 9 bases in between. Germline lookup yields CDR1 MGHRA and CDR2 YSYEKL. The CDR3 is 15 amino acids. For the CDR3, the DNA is TGCGCCAGCAGCCAGGCTCATCTTAGCAATCAGCCCCAGCATTTT. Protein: CASSQAHLSNQPQHF.

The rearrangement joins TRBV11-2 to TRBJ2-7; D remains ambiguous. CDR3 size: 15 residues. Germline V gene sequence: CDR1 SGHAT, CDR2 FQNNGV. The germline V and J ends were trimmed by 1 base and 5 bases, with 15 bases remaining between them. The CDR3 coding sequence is TGTGCCAGCAGCTTAGTTACGATATCGAGTGACGAGCAGTACTTC. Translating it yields CASSLVTISSDEQYF.

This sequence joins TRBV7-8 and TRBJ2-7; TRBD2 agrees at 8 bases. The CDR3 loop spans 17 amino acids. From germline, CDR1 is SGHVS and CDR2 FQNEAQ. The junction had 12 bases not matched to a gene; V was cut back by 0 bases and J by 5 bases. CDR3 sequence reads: CASSLAIGREGGHEQYF. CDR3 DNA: TGTGCCAGCAGCTTAGCGATAGGCCGGGAGGGGGGCCACGAGCAGTACTTC.

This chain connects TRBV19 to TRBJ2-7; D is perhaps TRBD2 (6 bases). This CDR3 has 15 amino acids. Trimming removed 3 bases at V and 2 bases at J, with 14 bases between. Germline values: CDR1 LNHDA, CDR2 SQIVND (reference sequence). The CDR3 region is CASSIFGGDTYEQYF. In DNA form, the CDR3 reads TGTGCCAGTAGTATTTTCGGGGGAGATACCTACGAGCAGTACTTC.

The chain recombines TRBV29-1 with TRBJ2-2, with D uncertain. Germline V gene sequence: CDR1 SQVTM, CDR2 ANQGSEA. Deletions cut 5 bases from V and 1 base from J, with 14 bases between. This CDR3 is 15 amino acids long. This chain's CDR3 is CSVQSVPGNTGELFF. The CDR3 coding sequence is TGCAGCGTTCAGAGTGTTCCCGGGAACACCGGGGAGCTGTTTTTT.

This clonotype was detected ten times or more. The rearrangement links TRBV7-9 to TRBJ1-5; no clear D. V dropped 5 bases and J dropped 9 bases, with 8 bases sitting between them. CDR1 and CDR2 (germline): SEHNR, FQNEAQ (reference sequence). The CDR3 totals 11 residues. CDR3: CASSTPGPQHF. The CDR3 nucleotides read TGTGCCAGCAGCACTCCCGGGCCCCAGCATTTT. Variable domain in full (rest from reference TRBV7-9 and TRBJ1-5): DTGVSQNPRHKITKRGQNVTFRCDPISEHNRLYWYRQTLGQGPEFLTYFQNEAQLEKSRLLSDRFSAERPKGSFSTLEIQRTEQGDSAMYLCASSTPGPQHFGDGTRLSIL.

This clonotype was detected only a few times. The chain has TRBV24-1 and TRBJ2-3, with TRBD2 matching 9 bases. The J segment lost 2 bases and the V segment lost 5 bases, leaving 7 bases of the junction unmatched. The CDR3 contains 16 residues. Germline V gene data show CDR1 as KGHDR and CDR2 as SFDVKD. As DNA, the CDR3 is TGTGCCACCAGTGGTTGGACTAGCGTGGACACAGATACGCAGTATTTT. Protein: CATSGWTSVDTDTQYF.

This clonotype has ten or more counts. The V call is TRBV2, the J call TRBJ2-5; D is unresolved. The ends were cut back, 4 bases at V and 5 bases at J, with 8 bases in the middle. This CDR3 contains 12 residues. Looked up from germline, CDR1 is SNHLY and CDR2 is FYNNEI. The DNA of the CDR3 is TGTGCCAGCAGTGTGGTTCAGGAGACCCAGTACTTC. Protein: CASSVVQETQYF.

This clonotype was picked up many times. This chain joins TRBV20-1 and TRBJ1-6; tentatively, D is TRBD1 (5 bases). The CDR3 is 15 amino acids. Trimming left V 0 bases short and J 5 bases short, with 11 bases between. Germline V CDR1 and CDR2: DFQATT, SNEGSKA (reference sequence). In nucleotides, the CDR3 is TGCAGTGCTAGAGAATACACAGGAAATAATTCACCCCTCCACTTT. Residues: CSAREYTGNNSPLHF.

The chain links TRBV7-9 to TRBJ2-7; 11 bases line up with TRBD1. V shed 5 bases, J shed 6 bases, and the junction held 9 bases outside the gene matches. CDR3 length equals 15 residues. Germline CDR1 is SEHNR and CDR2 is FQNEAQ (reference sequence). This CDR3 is CASSPQGQGVGEQYF. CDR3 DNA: TGTGCCAGCAGCCCCCAGGGACAGGGGGTAGGCGAGCAGTACTTC.

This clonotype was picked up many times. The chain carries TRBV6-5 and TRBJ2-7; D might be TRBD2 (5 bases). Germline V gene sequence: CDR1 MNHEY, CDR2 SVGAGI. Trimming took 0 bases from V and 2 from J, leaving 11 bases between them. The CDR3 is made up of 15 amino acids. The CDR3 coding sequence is TGTGCCAGCAGTTACTCCGAGGACTCACCCTACGAGCAGTACTTC. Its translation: CASSYSEDSPYEQYF.

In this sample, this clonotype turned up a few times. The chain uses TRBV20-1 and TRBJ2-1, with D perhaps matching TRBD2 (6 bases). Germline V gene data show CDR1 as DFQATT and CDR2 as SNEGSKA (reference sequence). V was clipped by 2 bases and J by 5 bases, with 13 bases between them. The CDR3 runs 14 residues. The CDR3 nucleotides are TGCAGTGCTAGACGGAGGGTTGAAGACAATGAGCAGTTCTTC. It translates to CSARRRVEDNEQFF.

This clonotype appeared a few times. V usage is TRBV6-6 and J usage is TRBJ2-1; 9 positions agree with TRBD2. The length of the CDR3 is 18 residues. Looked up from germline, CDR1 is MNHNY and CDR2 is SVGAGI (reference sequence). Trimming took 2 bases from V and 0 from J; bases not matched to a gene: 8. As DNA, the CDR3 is TGTGCCAGCAGTTACCCGACGGCGGGGGGGATCTCCTACAATGAGCAGTTCTTC. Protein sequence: CASSYPTAGGISYNEQFF.

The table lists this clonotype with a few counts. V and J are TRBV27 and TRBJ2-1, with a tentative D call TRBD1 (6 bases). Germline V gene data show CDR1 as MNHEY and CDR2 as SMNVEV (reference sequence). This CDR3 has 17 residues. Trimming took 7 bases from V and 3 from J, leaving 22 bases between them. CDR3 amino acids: CASTNKDSPKSYNEQFF. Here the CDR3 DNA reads TGTGCCAGCACCAACAAGGACAGTCCTAAAAGCTACAATGAGCAGTTCTTC.

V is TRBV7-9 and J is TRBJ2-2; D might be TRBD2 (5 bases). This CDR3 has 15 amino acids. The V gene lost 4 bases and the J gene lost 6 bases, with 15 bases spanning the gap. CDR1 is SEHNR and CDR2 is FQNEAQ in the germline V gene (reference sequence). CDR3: CASSSGLLAPGELFF. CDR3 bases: TGTGCCAGCAGCTCCGGACTCCTTGCCCCCGGGGAGCTGTTTTTT.

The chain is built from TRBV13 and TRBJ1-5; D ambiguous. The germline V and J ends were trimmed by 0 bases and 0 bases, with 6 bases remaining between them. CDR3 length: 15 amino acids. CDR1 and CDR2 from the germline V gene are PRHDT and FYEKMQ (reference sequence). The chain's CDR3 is CASSLGQHSNQPQHF. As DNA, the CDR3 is TGTGCCAGCAGCTTAGGACAGCATAGCAATCAGCCCCAGCATTTT.

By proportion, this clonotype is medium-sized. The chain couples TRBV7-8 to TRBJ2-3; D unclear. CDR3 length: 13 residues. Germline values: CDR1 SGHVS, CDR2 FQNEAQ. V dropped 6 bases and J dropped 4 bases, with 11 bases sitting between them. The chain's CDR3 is CASSPRVSDTQYF. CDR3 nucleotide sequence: TGTGCCAGCAGTCCCAGAGTATCAGATACGCAGTATTTT.

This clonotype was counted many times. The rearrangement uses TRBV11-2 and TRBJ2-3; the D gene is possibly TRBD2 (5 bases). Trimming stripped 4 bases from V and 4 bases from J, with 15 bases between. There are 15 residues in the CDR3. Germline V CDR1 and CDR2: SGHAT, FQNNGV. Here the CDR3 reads CASSSRGFHADTQYF. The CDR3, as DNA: TGTGCCAGCAGCTCCCGGGGATTCCACGCAGATACGCAGTATTTT.

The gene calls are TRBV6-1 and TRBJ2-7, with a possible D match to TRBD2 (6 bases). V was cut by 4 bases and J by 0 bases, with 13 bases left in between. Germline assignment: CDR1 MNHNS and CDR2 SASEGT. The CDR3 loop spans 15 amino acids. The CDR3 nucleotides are TGTGCCAGCAGTGTGAATCAGGGAGGCTCCTACGAGCAGTACTTC. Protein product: CASSVNQGGSYEQYF.

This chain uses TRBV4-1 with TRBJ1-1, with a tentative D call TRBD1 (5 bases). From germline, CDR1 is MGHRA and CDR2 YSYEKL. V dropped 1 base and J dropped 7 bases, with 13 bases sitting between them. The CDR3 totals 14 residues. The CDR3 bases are TGCGCCAGCAGCCAAGCCCGACAGATACATGAAGCTTTCTTT. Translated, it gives CASSQARQIHEAFF.

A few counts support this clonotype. The CDR3 here is CASSPRGPENEQYF. The DNA for the CDR3 is TGTGCCAGCAGTCCCCGGGGGCCTGAGAACGAGCAGTACTTC. The J gene is TRBJ2-7, the V gene TRBV6-2 or TRBV6-3; D possibly uses TRBD1 or TRBD2 (6 bases each). Trimming removed 5 bases at V and 5 bases at J, with 16 bases between. The CDR3 is 14 amino acids. Per germline, CDR1 MNHEY and CDR2 SVGEGT.

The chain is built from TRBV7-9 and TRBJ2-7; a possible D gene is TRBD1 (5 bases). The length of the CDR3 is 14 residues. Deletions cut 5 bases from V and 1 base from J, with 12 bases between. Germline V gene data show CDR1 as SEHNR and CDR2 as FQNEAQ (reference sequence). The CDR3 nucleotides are TGTGCCAGCAGCCTCGTGACAGCTTCCTACGAGCAGTACTTC. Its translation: CASSLVTASYEQYF.